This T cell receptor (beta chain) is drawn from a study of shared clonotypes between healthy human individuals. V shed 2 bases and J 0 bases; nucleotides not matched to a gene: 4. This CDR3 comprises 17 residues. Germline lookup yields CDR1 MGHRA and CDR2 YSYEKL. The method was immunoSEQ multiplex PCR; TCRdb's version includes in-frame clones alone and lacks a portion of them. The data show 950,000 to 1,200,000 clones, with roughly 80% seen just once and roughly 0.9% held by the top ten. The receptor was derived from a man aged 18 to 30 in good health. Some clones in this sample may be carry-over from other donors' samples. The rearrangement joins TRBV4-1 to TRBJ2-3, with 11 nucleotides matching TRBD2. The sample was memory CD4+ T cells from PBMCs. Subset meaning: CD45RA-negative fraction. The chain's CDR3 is CASSQKGLAVSTDTQYF. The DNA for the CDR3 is TGCGCCAGCAGCCAAAAGGGACTAGCGGTTAGCACAGATACGCAGTATTTT.